The following is a T cell receptor beta chain sequence with its context. No antigen is known for it. The CDR3 extends over 14 amino acids. Looked up from germline, CDR1 is MDHEN and CDR2 is SYDVKM. Trimming at V came to 5 bases and at J to 1 base, leaving 3 bases not matched to a gene. The protocol was immunoSEQ multiplex PCR, while the TCRdb copy is restricted to in-frame clones and leaves out a portion. The sample consists of about 60,000 clones, 90% to 96% of them appearing once. These data belong to a study of cytomegalovirus exposure and HLA in healthy donors. Study results and caveats: Researchers catalogued about 150 TCR beta chains as cytomegalovirus-associated.

What was sequenced was PBMCs. This TCR came from a young man in good health and CMV-seronegative. The chain has TRBV28 and TRBJ2-5; 8 nucleotides match TRBD1. The CDR3 DNA follows: TGTGCCAGCAGTATGGACAGGGCCCAAGAGACCCAGTACTTC. This encodes CASSMDRAQETQYF.